A selection of T cell receptor beta chains follows, all from one sample in a study of T cell responses to AZD1222 COVID-19 vaccine. This table comes from immunoSEQ multiplex PCR, and its TCRdb copy is limited to in-frame clones, with some not included. The sample has more than 110,000 clones; 80% to 90% are singletons. Material: peripheral blood, obtained on day 0 of AZD1222 vaccination. These receptors all come from an adult in good health. CDR3s include the opening cysteine and the closing phenylalanine or tryptophan. The D gene is left open where the match is weak. For some rows the clone size is stated as once, few or many, or as a class when expanded; others skip it.

j_gene,abundance,d_gene,v_gene,CDR3aa,CDR3nt
TRBJ2-3,few,NA,TRBV3-1/TRBV3-2,CASRGWSRDFGDTQYF,TGTGCCAGCAGGGGATGGAGTCGGGATTTCGGAGATACGCAGTATTTT
TRBJ1-5,NA,NA,TRBV19,CASSWGLQPQHF,TGTGCCAGTAGTTGGGGGCTCCAGCCCCAGCATTTT
TRBJ2-1,NA,TRBD1,TRBV13,CASTSPDRGRNEQFF,TGTGCCAGCACCTCTCCGGACAGGGGGCGGAATGAGCAGTTCTTC
TRBJ1-4,NA,TRBD1,TRBV7-9,CASSLTGGSNEKLFF,TGTGCCAGCAGCTTGACAGGGGGCAGCAATGAAAAACTGTTTTTT
TRBJ2-7,once,TRBD1,TRBV5-1,CASSSPGQGAYEQYF,TGCGCCAGCAGCTCACCGGGACAGGGTGCTTACGAGCAGTACTTC
TRBJ2-3,NA,TRBD1,TRBV5-1,CASSTQGAGDTQYF,TGCGCCAGCAGCACCCAGGGGGCAGGGGATACGCAGTATTTT
TRBJ2-1,NA,NA,TRBV6-6,CASSYRESYNEQFF,TGTGCCAGCAGTTACAGGGAATCCTACAATGAGCAGTTCTTC
TRBJ1-5,NA,TRBD1,TRBV7-9,CASSFSGTGGWQPQHF,TGTGCCAGCAGCTTCTCCGGGACAGGGGGTTGGCAGCCCCAGCATTTT
TRBJ2-7,NA,NA,TRBV5-4,CASSLADRSYEQYF,TGTGCCAGCAGCCTCGCCGACCGGAGCTACGAGCAGTACTTC
TRBJ2-7,few,TRBD2,TRBV5-1,CASSLEASGNVGEQYF,TGCGCCAGCAGCTTGGAGGCTAGCGGGAACGTCGGAGAGCAGTACTTC
TRBJ1-4,NA,NA,TRBV15,CATSRDPHRATNEKLFF,TGTGCCACCAGCAGAGATCCCCACAGGGCAACTAATGAAAAACTGTTTTTT
TRBJ1-2,NA,TRBD1,TRBV27,CASSTRQGNYGYTF,TGTGCCAGCAGTACCCGACAGGGAAACTATGGCTACACCTTC
TRBJ2-1,once,TRBD2,TRBV18,CASSRLATYNEQFF,TGTGCCAGCTCGAGACTAGCGACCTACAATGAGCAGTTCTTC
TRBJ1-3,NA,NA,TRBV5-1,CASSIAGVMGNTIYF,TGCGCCAGCAGCATCGCAGGGGTTATGGGAAACACCATATATTTT
TRBJ1-1,once,NA,TRBV12-3/TRBV12-4,CASRVGADTEAFF,TGTGCCAGCAGGGTGGGAGCGGACACTGAAGCTTTCTTT
TRBJ1-5,NA,TRBD1,TRBV19,CASRGQGVQPQHF,TGTGCCAGTAGGGGACAGGGGGTTCAGCCCCAGCATTTT
TRBJ2-5,NA,TRBD1,TRBV3-1/TRBV3-2,CASSPRPGQGERLGTQYF,TGTGCCAGCAGCCCAAGACCTGGACAGGGGGAAAGGCTTGGGACCCAGTACTTC
TRBJ2-2,NA,NA,TRBV12-3/TRBV12-4,CASSFVTGELFF,TGTGCCAGCAGTTTCGTGACCGGGGAGCTGTTTTTT
TRBJ2-5,NA,NA,TRBV7-8,CASSRRVQETQYF,TGTGCCAGCAGCCGCCGGGTACAAGAGACCCAGTACTTC
TRBJ1-2,NA,NA,TRBV6-1,CASSEPGSANYGYTF,TGTGCCAGCAGTGAACCCGGCAGTGCTAACTATGGCTACACCTTC
TRBJ1-6,NA,NA,TRBV5-6,CASSLVGNSPLHF,TGTGCCAGCAGCTTGGTTGGGAATTCACCCCTCCACTTT
TRBJ2-1,NA,NA,TRBV21-1,CASSTDAGGTIKKFF,TGTGCCAGCAGCACTGACGCAGGCGGTACAATTAAAAAATTCTTC
TRBJ2-2,NA,NA,TRBV3-1/TRBV3-2,CASSQGRGTGELFF,TGTGCCAGCAGCCAAGGGCGCGGGACCGGGGAGCTGTTTTTT
TRBJ1-5,once,TRBD1,TRBV25-1,CASSGPTGGNQPQHF,TGTGCCAGCAGTGGTCCGACAGGGGGAAATCAGCCCCAGCATTTT
TRBJ1-1,once,TRBD1,TRBV5-1,CASGTGGWNTEAFF,TGCGCCAGTGGGACAGGGGGCTGGAACACTGAAGCTTTCTTT
TRBJ1-1,NA,NA,TRBV10-2,CASSEIGAGTEAFF,TGCGCCAGCAGTGAGATAGGGGCAGGGACTGAAGCTTTCTTT
TRBJ1-2,NA,NA,TRBV7-9,CASSLKSGNSYTF,TGTGCCAGCAGCTTAAAGTCAGGGAATAGCTACACCTTC
TRBJ2-2,NA,NA,TRBV29-1,CSGSGPNTGELFF,TGCAGCGGATCAGGGCCGAACACCGGGGAGCTGTTTTTT
TRBJ1-2,NA,NA,TRBV11-2,CASSLVPAEALNYGYTF,TGTGCCAGCAGCTTAGTCCCGGCGGAGGCCCTTAACTATGGCTACACCTTC
TRBJ1-2,NA,NA,TRBV7-9,CASSPGYGYTF,TGTGCCAGCAGCCCCGGATACGGCTACACCTTC
TRBJ1-5,NA,TRBD1,TRBV6-5,CASIDRANQPQHF,TGTGCCAGCATCGACAGGGCAAACCAGCCCCAGCATTTT
TRBJ1-6,NA,NA,TRBV19,CASSISSRTPLHF,TGTGCCAGTAGTATAAGTAGCCGGACACCCCTCCACTTT
TRBJ2-7,NA,NA,TRBV6-5,CATQASGLGGYEQYF,TGTGCCACCCAGGCTTCGGGACTCGGAGGGTACGAGCAGTACTTC
TRBJ1-1,few,NA,TRBV20-1,CSASSSRSTEAFF,TGCAGTGCTAGTTCTTCCCGATCCACTGAAGCTTTCTTT
TRBJ1-5,NA,TRBD1,TRBV6-5,CASSWDRNQPQHF,TGTGCCAGCAGTTGGGACAGAAATCAGCCCCAGCATTTT
TRBJ2-2,NA,NA,TRBV27,CASSLSWGETGELFF,TGTGCCAGCAGTTTATCGTGGGGGGAGACCGGGGAGCTGTTTTTT
TRBJ2-7,NA,NA,TRBV6-6,CASSSGGPISEQYF,TGTGCCAGCAGCTCCGGAGGGCCCATAAGCGAGCAGTACTTC
TRBJ1-5,NA,TRBD1,TRBV7-9,CASSEDLGQGDQPQHF,TGTGCCAGCAGCGAAGACCTCGGACAGGGAGACCAGCCCCAGCATTTT
TRBJ2-5,NA,TRBD1,TRBV5-4,CASSRWTGGRTQYF,TGTGCCAGCAGCCGGTGGACAGGGGGCAGGACCCAGTACTTC
TRBJ1-1,few,NA,TRBV28,CASSILRPTEAFF,TGTGCCAGCAGTATACTCAGGCCCACTGAAGCTTTCTTT
TRBJ1-5,NA,NA,TRBV7-8,CASSSTDQPQHF,TGTGCCAGCAGCTCGACCGATCAGCCCCAGCATTTT
TRBJ2-2,NA,NA,TRBV7-2,CASFGRGVPSNTGELFF,TGTGCCAGCTTTGGTAGGGGGGTACCTTCGAACACCGGGGAGCTGTTTTTT
TRBJ2-1,once,TRBD2,TRBV6-5,CASSLRTSGSNEQFF,TGTGCCAGCAGTCTTCGGACTAGCGGGAGCAATGAGCAGTTCTTC
TRBJ2-1,once,TRBD2,TRBV3-1/TRBV3-2,CASSLGLAEDEQFF,TGTGCCAGCAGCCTGGGACTAGCAGAGGATGAGCAGTTCTTC
TRBJ2-2,once,NA,TRBV27,CASRLHTGELFF,TGTGCCAGCAGACTCCACACCGGGGAGCTGTTTTTT
TRBJ1-3,once,NA,TRBV7-2,CASSLVWGKAGNTIYF,TGTGCCAGCAGCTTAGTCTGGGGAAAGGCTGGAAACACCATATATTTT
TRBJ1-4,NA,NA,TRBV2,CASTFRHSNEKLFF,TGTGCCAGCACTTTCCGGCATTCTAATGAAAAACTGTTTTTT
TRBJ1-5,once,NA,TRBV6-5,CASSQFSNQPQHF,TGTGCCAGCAGCCAATTTAGCAATCAGCCCCAGCATTTT
TRBJ1-1,NA,NA,TRBV7-2,CASSLGGGTEAFF,TGTGCCAGCAGCTTAGGGGGGGGCACTGAAGCTTTCTTT
TRBJ1-2,once,NA,TRBV5-8,CASSFPEGWGPGGYTF,TGTGCCAGCAGCTTTCCCGAAGGTTGGGGGCCCGGTGGCTACACCTTC
TRBJ2-2,NA,NA,TRBV29-1,CSVGVSGELFF,TGCAGCGTTGGGGTGTCCGGGGAGCTGTTTTTT
TRBJ2-1,NA,NA,TRBV18,CASSRFSGDDEQFF,TGTGCCAGCTCACGATTCTCCGGGGACGATGAGCAGTTCTTC
TRBJ2-5,NA,TRBD2,TRBV5-4,CASSGGLAGVETQYF,TGTGCCAGCAGCGGGGGACTAGCGGGAGTTGAGACCCAGTACTTC